These 25 T cell receptor beta chains originate from one sample sequenced in a study of immune evolution from preneoplasia to lung adenocarcinoma. The protocol was immunoSEQ multiplex PCR, while the TCRdb copy is restricted to in-frame clones and leaves out a portion. The sample comprises approximately 11,000 clones, 82% of which are singletons, and 1.5% to 2% rests with the top ten. The sequencing sample was made of FFPE minimally invasive lung adenocarcinoma tissue. The receptors derive from a person aged 70 to 85 with lung adenocarcinoma.

The chain employs TRBV6-5 and TRBJ2-3; D is unclear. CDR3 length equals 11 residues. Germline V lookup: CDR1 MNHEY, CDR2 SVGAGI. Between the trimmed V and J ends, which lost 4 bases and 9 bases, there was a span of 8 bases. CDR3 protein: CASSLDRTQYF. CDR3 coding DNA: TGTGCCAGCAGTTTGGATAGAACGCAGTATTTT.

The chain employs TRBV29-1 and TRBJ2-3; TRBD1 agrees at 9 bases. J was trimmed by 0 bases and V by 4 bases; bases with no gene match: 2. Germline V CDR1 and CDR2: SQVTM, ANQGSEA. The CDR3 totals 14 residues. The CDR3 region is CSVAQGASTDTQYF. CDR3 coding DNA: TGCAGCGTTGCACAGGGGGCTAGCACAGATACGCAGTATTTT.

The genes are TRBV5-1 and TRBJ2-7; 8 positions match TRBD1. The ends lost 4 bases at V and 2 bases at J; junction bases unmatched: 8. The CDR3 sequence is 15 residues long. In germline, CDR1 is SGHRS, CDR2 YFSETQ. CDR3 coding DNA: TGCGCCAGCAGCGCCACAGGGGGAAGGGCCTACGAGCAGTACTTC. Translation gives CASSATGGRAYEQYF. The entire variable domain, with the rest obtained from reference TRBV5-1 and TRBJ2-7, is as follows: KAGVTQTPRYLIKTRGQQVTLSCSPISGHRSVSWYQQTPGQGLQFLFEYFSETQRNKGNFPGRFSGRQFSNSRSEMNVSTLELGDSALYLCASSATGGRAYEQYFGPGTRLTVT.

This clone was recorded a few times. The CDR3 spells CASSPTGGAYNEQFF. The CDR3 DNA follows: TGCGCCAGCAGCCCGACAGGGGGCGCTTACAATGAGCAGTTCTTC. V usage is TRBV10-1 and J usage is TRBJ2-1; 10 nucleotides agree with TRBD1. V gave up 6 bases and J gave up 4 bases; unmatched junction bases: 6. Germline values: CDR1 WNHNN, CDR2 SYGVQD (reference sequence). The CDR3 sequence is 15 residues long.

This clone occurred once. This rearrangement joins TRBV10-1 to TRBJ2-7, with 7 nucleotides matching TRBD2. CDR3 size: 16 residues. After removal of 2 bases from V and 0 bases from J, the junction contained 7 bases not matched to a gene. Germline values: CDR1 WNHNN, CDR2 SYGVQD (reference sequence). The CDR3 nucleotides read TGCGCCAGCAGTGAGAGTGTCGGCGGGAGCTCCTACGAGCAGTACTTC. It yields the protein CASSESVGGSSYEQYF.

The chain joins TRBV28 to TRBJ1-2, with a tentative D call TRBD1 (5 bases). Germline lookup yields CDR1 MDHEN and CDR2 SYDVKM. V was clipped by 8 bases and J by 8 bases, with 21 bases between them. The CDR3 is 14 amino acids. The chain's CDR3 is CASQPGGRLKGYTF. The CDR3 region has the DNA TGTGCCAGCCAGCCGGGGGGGAGGCTAAAGGGCTACACCTTC.

The J gene is TRBJ1-5, the V gene TRBV7-6; D unresolved. Germline lookup yields CDR1 SGHVS and CDR2 FNYEAQ. This CDR3 has 14 residues. The ends were cut back, 0 bases at V and 7 bases at J, with 10 bases in the middle. The CDR3 is CASSLAGSGQPQHF. For the CDR3, the DNA is TGTGCCAGCAGCTTAGCCGGTTCGGGACAGCCCCAGCATTTT.

The chain links TRBV5-1 to TRBJ1-4; no firm D call. This CDR3 has 17 amino acids. Trimming pared 0 bases from V and 5 bases from J, leaving 17 bases between. Germline assignment: CDR1 SGHRS and CDR2 YFSETQ. In nucleotides, the CDR3 is TGCGCCAGCAGCTTGGAATGGGATGGCATAGAGAATGAAAAACTGTTTTTT. Amino acid sequence: CASSLEWDGIENEKLFF.

This CDR3 reads CASRRDRSYNEQFF. In nucleotides, the CDR3 is TGCGCCAGCAGGAGGGATCGCTCCTACAATGAGCAGTTCTTC. The chain couples TRBV5-1 to TRBJ2-1; D might be TRBD2 (5 bases). The V and J ends lost 5 bases and 0 bases respectively, with 9 bases between them. This CDR3 region has 14 residues. Germline CDR1 and CDR2: SGHRS and YFSETQ.

The chain has TRBV19 and TRBJ1-1; the D is unclear. CDR1 is LNHDA and CDR2 is SQIVND in the germline V gene (reference sequence). This CDR3 spans 12 amino acids. Deletions cut 10 bases from V and 1 base from J, with 10 bases between. The CDR3 spells CATKTENTEAFF. Written as DNA, the CDR3 is TGTGCCACCAAGACCGAGAACACTGAAGCTTTCTTT.

This clone was counted once. The gene calls are TRBV7-8 and TRBJ2-7; TRBD1 aligns across 7 bases. Germline V gives CDR1 SGHVS, CDR2 FQNEAQ. There are 14 residues in the CDR3. V lost 5 bases to trimming and J lost 1 base; unmatched junction nucleotides: 5. CDR3 protein: CASSRDRVSYEQYF. In DNA form, the CDR3 reads TGTGCCAGCAGCCGAGACAGGGTATCCTACGAGCAGTACTTC.

The chain is built from TRBV1 and TRBJ1-2; whether TRBD1, the table's D call, matches the DNA was not checked. TRBV1 counts as a pseudogene. The CDR3 length is 13 residues. The CDR3 sequence is CTSSQEQLLGYTF. CDR3 DNA sequence: TGCACCAGCAGCCAAGAACAGCTTTTGGGCTACACCTTC.

The chain carries TRBV9 and TRBJ1-5; 9 bases align to TRBD1. V lost 3 bases, J lost 5 bases, and 6 bases stayed unmatched. This CDR3 is built from 15 residues. Germline CDR1 and CDR2: SGDLS and YYNGEE. CDR3 nucleotides: TGTGCCAGCAGCGCAAGGGGACAGGGTGATCAGCCCCAGCATTTT. This translates into CASSARGQGDQPQHF. Combining the CDR3 with reference TRBV9 and TRBJ1-5 gives the whole variable domain DSGVTQTPKHLITATGQRVTLRCSPRSGDLSVYWYQQSLDQGLQFLIQYYNGEERAKGNILERFSAQQFPDLHSELNLSSLELGDSALYFCASSARGQGDQPQHFGDGTRLSIL.

The chain employs TRBV7-2 and TRBJ2-2; D is uncertain. Germline V gene data show CDR1 as SGHTA and CDR2 as FQGNSA. The V gene lost 2 bases and the J gene lost 7 bases, with 8 bases spanning the gap. CDR3 length: 13 residues. The CDR3 coding sequence is TGTGCCAGCAGCTTACGGCTTGGCGGGGAGCTGTTTTTT. This gives the protein CASSLRLGGELFF. The entire variable domain, with the rest obtained from reference TRBV7-2 and TRBJ2-2, is as follows: GAGVSQSPSNKVTEKGKDVELRCDPISGHTALYWYRQSLGQGLEFLIYFQGNSAPDKSGLPSDRFSAERTGGSVSTLTIQRTQQEDSAVYLCASSLRLGGELFFGEGSRLTVL.

The gene calls are TRBV19 and TRBJ1-5, with D unclear. Trimming removed 5 bases at V and 4 bases at J, with 15 bases between. The CDR3 covers 15 residues. Germline V CDR1 and CDR2: LNHDA, SQIVND (reference sequence). The CDR3 nucleotides read TGTGCCAGTAGTGCCCTGCCCGCCCTAAATCAGCCCCAGCATTTT. Translated, it gives CASSALPALNQPQHF.

The rearrangement joins TRBV5-6 to TRBJ2-7; D possibly corresponds to TRBD1 (5 bases). The V end was cut by 2 bases, the J end by 4 bases, with 10 bases between. Germline CDR1 SGHDT, CDR2 YYEEEE. CDR3 size: 13 residues. CDR3 DNA: TGTGCCAGCAGCTTAAGACAGCAGTACGAGCAGTACTTC. Encoded protein: CASSLRQQYEQYF.

This clone showed up just once. The rearrangement joins TRBV5-1 to TRBJ2-3; maybe TRBD1 (6 bases). The germline CDR1 and CDR2 sequences are SGHRS and YFSETQ. V gave up 6 bases and J gave up 4 bases, with 9 bases separating them. The CDR3 spans 12 residues. The CDR3 DNA is TGCGCCAGCACCAGGGGCTCAGATACGCAGTATTTT. This sequence encodes CASTRGSDTQYF.

This chain connects TRBV5-4 to TRBJ2-3; D may match TRBD1 or TRBD2 (6 bases each). With 4 bases removed from V and 2 bases from J, the gap between germline ends came to 11 bases. CDR1 SGHNT and CDR2 YYREEE come from the germline V gene (reference sequence). The CDR3 is 14 amino acids. DNA of the CDR3: TGTGCCAGCAGCCCCCCGGGGGCCACAGATACGCAGTATTTT. Amino acid sequence: CASSPPGATDTQYF.

This chain connects TRBV30 to TRBJ1-1; D unresolved. The V end lost 3 bases, the J end lost 12 bases, and 17 bases lay between the germline ends. The CDR3 has 12 residues. CDR1 and CDR2 from the germline V gene are GTSNPN and SVGIG (reference sequence). CDR3 residues: CAWRSGYGVSFF. CDR3 in DNA: TGTGCCTGGAGGTCGGGGTACGGAGTATCTTTCTTT. Drawing the rest from reference TRBV30 and TRBJ1-1, the complete variable domain is SQTIHQWPATLVQPVGSPLSLECTVEGTSNPNLYWYRQAAGRGLQLLFYSVGIGQISSEVPQNLSASRPQDRQFILSSKKLLLSDSGFYLCAWRSGYGVSFFGQGTRLTVV.

The V and J genes are TRBV15 and TRBJ1-1; D is perhaps TRBD1 (5 bases). This CDR3 has 14 residues. In germline, CDR1 is LNHNV, CDR2 YYDKDF (reference sequence). V was trimmed by 5 bases and J by 5 bases, leaving 15 bases between them. CDR3: CATSRLLEGTEAFF. The DNA for the CDR3 is TGTGCCACCAGCCGGCTATTGGAGGGGACTGAAGCTTTCTTT.

V and J are TRBV30 and TRBJ2-7; 8 positions agree with TRBD1. Looked up from germline, CDR1 is GTSNPN and CDR2 is SVGIG (reference sequence). This CDR3 has 15 amino acids. Trimming took 3 bases from V and 8 from J; bases not matched to a gene: 15. CDR3 in DNA: TGTGCCTGGAGGATCGCCGGGACAGGAGGTCCAAAGCAGTACTTC. This encodes CAWRIAGTGGPKQYF.

V usage is TRBV6-5 and J usage is TRBJ1-1; D might be TRBD1 (6 bases). CDR3 length: 14 amino acids. Trimming took 6 bases from V and 1 from J, leaving 12 bases between them. Germline V gene lookup returns CDR1 MNHEY and CDR2 SVGAGI. The CDR3 protein is CASRIQGGNTEAFF. Here the CDR3 DNA reads TGTGCCAGCAGGATACAGGGAGGGAACACTGAAGCTTTCTTT.

The chain links TRBV7-8 to TRBJ2-7, with 11 bases matching TRBD1. The germline V gene has CDR1 SGHVS and CDR2 FQNEAQ. With 2 bases clipped from V and 3 bases from J, the junction kept 12 bases outside the gene matches. This CDR3 contains 18 residues. This CDR3 is CASSLPVATGTGGYEQYF. The CDR3 coding sequence is TGTGCCAGCAGCTTACCGGTTGCGACCGGGACAGGGGGCTACGAGCAGTACTTC.

The gene calls are TRBV2 and TRBJ2-1; D is uncertain. The CDR3 extends over 15 amino acids. Germline CDR1 reads SNHLY; CDR2 reads FYNNEI. Trimming cost V 3 bases and J 0 bases, with 9 bases left between them. CDR3 sequence: CASSDGYSSYNEQFF. CDR3 sequence (DNA): TGTGCCAGCAGTGACGGCTATAGCTCCTACAATGAGCAGTTCTTC.

The chain joins TRBV9 to TRBJ2-5, with 7 bases that match TRBD1. The CDR3 is made up of 14 amino acids. Per germline, CDR1 SGDLS and CDR2 YYNGEE. Trimming removed 4 bases from V and 1 base from J; junction bases left unmatched: 4. The CDR3 spells CASSMGTVQETQYF. CDR3 nucleotide sequence: TGTGCCAGCAGCATGGGGACAGTCCAAGAGACCCAGTACTTC.